This T cell receptor beta chain was sequenced during a study of T cell responses to AZD1222 COVID-19 vaccine. V lost 3 bases to trimming and J lost 6 bases, with 10 bases between them. Germline V gene lookup returns CDR1 SGHNT and CDR2 YYREEE (reference sequence). The CDR3 contains 14 residues. Findings of the study overall: Spike-specific TCR breadth and depth went up after people got two AZD1222 doses. Clonal diversity may have been underestimated, and the donors were mostly white British, with more females than males. At baseline, just 5 or 6 AZD1222 recipients tested seropositive. Reports say nearly half of spike-specific TCRs go after unmutated variant regions.

Sequenced by immunoSEQ multiplex PCR; TCRdb stores in-frame clones only, minus some. The sample includes 170,000 or so clones, approximately 90% seen only once; the top ten take approximately 1.6%. Of note for this clone: Its specificity is unknown.

The chain links TRBV5-4 to TRBJ1-6; a possible D gene is TRBD1 (6 bases). The material was peripheral blood, obtained on day 0 of AZD1222 vaccination. The TCR comes from an adult in good health. The CDR3 coding sequence is TGTGCCAGCAGCTGGGAAGGGGGTAATTCACCCCTCCACTTT. This gives the protein CASSWEGGNSPLHF.